These 13 T cell receptor beta chains came from one sample sequenced in a study of T-cell reconstitution after alpha-beta-depleted transplantation in children. Preparation of the TCRbeta library used unique molecular identifiers. TCRdb processed the PCR reads anew with MiXCR; each CDR3 protein has one entry. The sample yields 200,000 to 250,000 distinct CDR3 sequences, roughly 8.2% seen once. The source material was PBMCs, mostly from graft donor cells, sampled 180 days after TCRalphabeta/CD19-depleted stem cell transplant. The receptors originated from a male patient between 10 and 17 years old who had a stem cell transplant for acute lymphoblastic leukemia, so the T cells may come from the graft donor.

This clonotype was detected many times. The rearrangement uses TRBV28 and TRBJ2-5, with TRBD1 matching over 7 bases. Germline trimming cut 5 bases from V and 4 bases from J; bases unmatched to any gene: 10. The CDR3 has 15 amino acids. Germline values: CDR1 MDHEN, CDR2 SYDVKM. The CDR3 loop is CASSIKQGFRETQYF. CDR3 in DNA: TGTGCCAGCAGTATAAAACAGGGGTTCAGAGAGACCCAGTACTTC.

This clonotype was seen repeatedly, ten times or more. The chain combines TRBV24-1 with TRBJ2-1; TRBD1 agrees at 7 bases. There are 12 residues in the CDR3. V trimming: 10 bases; J trimming: 3 bases; junction bases outside the gene matches: 2. CDR1 is KGHDR and CDR2 is SFDVKD in the germline V gene. CDR3 region: CATSGGYNEQFF. The CDR3 DNA reads TGTGCCACTTCAGGGGGCTACAATGAGCAGTTCTTC.

This clonotype was recorded at least ten times. This rearrangement joins TRBV18 to TRBJ2-7, with D perhaps TRBD2 (5 bases). Germline CDR1 KGHSH, CDR2 LQKENI. V gave up 3 bases and J gave up 2 bases, with 14 bases separating them. The CDR3 length is 15 residues. The CDR3 loop reads CASSPQAGLPYEQYF. Written as DNA, the CDR3 is TGTGCCAGCTCACCCCAAGCTGGACTTCCCTACGAGCAGTACTTC.

This clonotype was seen more than once but under ten times. The genes are TRBV20-1 and TRBJ1-5; no firm D call. The CDR3 is 15 residues long. Germline lookup yields CDR1 DFQATT and CDR2 SNEGSKA (reference sequence). The V and J ends lost 3 bases and 0 bases respectively, with 12 bases between them. CDR3 sequence reads: CSARAGRGSNQPQHF. The DNA of the CDR3 is TGCAGTGCTAGGGCCGGGCGGGGTAGCAATCAGCCCCAGCATTTT.

The sample holds a few counts of this clonotype. The chain recombines TRBV2 with TRBJ2-3; D ambiguous. V lost 1 base to trimming and J lost 1 base, with 0 bases between them. CDR3 length: 12 residues. The germline gives CDR1 SNHLY, CDR2 FYNNEI. CDR3 coding DNA: TGTGCCAGCAGTGAAGGCACAGATACGCAGTATTTT. This encodes CASSEGTDTQYF.

At least ten counts were recorded for this clonotype. The rearrangement joins TRBV4-2 to TRBJ2-1; 13 nucleotides line up with TRBD2. Unmatched junction bases numbered 6, after V lost 0 bases and J lost 4 bases. Germline-derived CDR1 and CDR2 are LGHNA and YNFKEQ. The CDR3 consists of 18 residues. The CDR3 DNA follows: TGTGCCAGCAGCCAAGAATCCCCGACTAGCGGGGGGTACAATGAGCAGTTCTTC. Translation: CASSQESPTSGGYNEQFF.

In this sample, this clonotype turned up many times. The J gene is TRBJ2-1, the V gene TRBV28; possibly TRBD1 or TRBD2 for D (5 bases each). V lost 6 bases, J lost 4 bases, and 13 bases lay in between. Germline CDR1 reads MDHEN; CDR2 reads SYDVKM. The CDR3 has 14 residues. The CDR3 DNA follows: TGTGCCAGCAGGTCCGGGACGGTATACAATGAGCAGTTCTTC. It yields the protein CASRSGTVYNEQFF.

Turning to this clonotype: This may arise from a read error, as a much more abundant clone is one base away. CDR3 in DNA: TGTGCCAGCAGCGTAGGCAGGGACAGGGGAGGGAACGCTGAAGCTTTCTTT. Translated: CASSVGRDRGGNAEAFF. The chain uses TRBV9 and TRBJ1-1; 10 bases match TRBD1. From germline, CDR1 is SGDLS and CDR2 YYNGEE. There are 17 residues in the CDR3. The full variable domain, its missing parts supplied by reference TRBV9 and TRBJ1-1, is DSGVTQTPKHLITATGQRVTLRCSPRSGDLSVYWYQQSLDQGLQFLIQYYNGEERAKGNILERFSAQQFPDLHSELNLSSLELGDSALYFCASSVGRDRGGNAEAFFGQGTRLTVV.

This clonotype was seen ten or more times. The chain couples TRBV29-1 to TRBJ2-7; D ambiguous. CDR1 is SQVTM, CDR2 ANQGSEA, per germline. V was clipped by 4 bases and J by 2 bases, with 9 bases between them. The CDR3 runs 12 residues. DNA of the CDR3: TGCAGCGTTGGGACGGATACCTACGAGCAGTACTTC. It encodes CSVGTDTYEQYF.

This clonotype was recorded only once. The chain uses TRBV3-1 and TRBJ2-3; tentative D call: TRBD2 (5 bases). The germline V gene has CDR1 LGHDT and CDR2 YNNKEL (reference sequence). Trimming left V 0 bases short and J 3 bases short, with 10 bases between. This CDR3 region has 15 residues. DNA of the CDR3: TGTGCCAGCAGCCAAGATGGCCGACTAACAGATACGCAGTATTTT. This translates into CASSQDGRLTDTQYF.

This clonotype has at least ten counts. J is TRBJ2-7 and V is TRBV6-2 or TRBV6-3; 11 bases are shared with TRBD2. CDR1 MNHEY and CDR2 SVGEGT come from the germline V gene. CDR3 length equals 14 residues. The J segment lost 2 bases and the V segment lost 6 bases, leaving 3 bases of the junction unmatched. CDR3 nucleotide sequence: TGTGCCAGCAGGGGGACTAGCGGTACCTACGAGCAGTACTTC. Its translation is CASRGTSGTYEQYF.

This clonotype was seen many times. CDR3 sequence: CASSSINIQYF. The CDR3 DNA reads as TGTGCCAGCAGTTCGATAAACATTCAGTACTTC. The J gene is TRBJ2-4, the V gene TRBV12-3 or TRBV12-4; D is ambiguous. With 4 bases removed from V and 6 bases from J, the gap between germline ends came to 4 bases. The CDR3 is 11 amino acids.

In its sample, this clonotype was seen many times. The chain combines TRBV7-8 with TRBJ2-2; possibly TRBD2 for D (7 bases). The CDR3 spans 14 residues. V lost 1 base and J lost 6, with 9 bases in between. CDR1 and CDR2 from the germline V gene are SGHVS and FQNEAQ. CDR3 loop: CASSLEGGAGELFF. CDR3 nucleotide sequence: TGTGCCAGCAGCTTAGAGGGGGGGGCCGGGGAGCTGTTTTTT.